The 21 T cell receptor beta chains in this list originate from one sample, sequenced in a study of T cell responses to AZD1222 COVID-19 vaccine. Profiled with immunoSEQ multiplex PCR; TCRdb holds only in-frame clones, not every one. The table has approximately 61,000 clones, about four fifths seen once. The specimen was peripheral blood, collected 28 days after the second AZD1222 dose. Receptors originate from an adult who received the AZD1222 COVID-19 vaccine.

The chain carries TRBV6-6 and TRBJ1-5, with unresolved D. CDR3 size: 16 residues. Germline V gene data show CDR1 as MNHNY and CDR2 as SVGAGI (reference sequence). V lost 0 bases, J lost 0 bases, and 9 bases lay in between. CDR3 sequence (DNA): TGTGCCAGCAGTTACTCGACGGGCCCTAGCAATCAGCCCCAGCATTTT. It specifies CASSYSTGPSNQPQHF.

The chain carries TRBV6-6 and TRBJ1-6; no reliable D call. This CDR3 is built from 15 residues. Trimming removed 4 bases from V and 1 base from J, with 8 bases in between. In germline, CDR1 is MNHNY, CDR2 SVGAGI (reference sequence). As DNA, the CDR3 is TGTGCCAGCAGTTCGGGGAGATCCTATAATTCACCCCTCCACTTT. Amino acids: CASSSGRSYNSPLHF.

The chain is built from TRBV7-9 and TRBJ2-1; 10 positions match TRBD2. Per germline, CDR1 SEHNR and CDR2 FQNEAQ (reference sequence). The J segment lost 9 bases and the V segment lost 0 bases, leaving 11 bases of the junction unmatched. The CDR3 consists of 17 residues. The CDR3 region has the DNA TGTGCCAGCAGCTTAGCGGGGGGGCTAGCGGGAGAGGGTGAGCAGTTCTTC. This codes for CASSLAGGLAGEGEQFF. Variable domain in full (rest from reference TRBV7-9 and TRBJ2-1): DTGVSQNPRHKITKRGQNVTFRCDPISEHNRLYWYRQTLGQGPEFLTYFQNEAQLEKSRLLSDRFSAERPKGSFSTLEIQRTEQGDSAMYLCASSLAGGLAGEGEQFFGPGTRLTVL.

This chain links TRBV3-1 (or the pseudogene TRBV3-2) with TRBJ2-7; a possible D gene is TRBD2 (5 bases). This CDR3 region has 12 residues. In germline, CDR1 is LGHDT, CDR2 YNNKEL (reference sequence). V lost 3 bases, J lost 3 bases, and 6 bases lay in between. The CDR3 sequence is CASSQRDYEQYF. CDR3 nucleotide sequence: TGTGCCAGCAGCCAGAGGGACTACGAGCAGTACTTC.

The chain couples TRBV21-1 to TRBJ2-1; the table names TRBD2, a call not compared with the DNA. TRBV21-1 represents a pseudogene. The CDR3 is 13 residues long. As DNA, the CDR3 is TGTGCCACCCTAGCGGGAGGGCCGGATGAGCAGTTCTTC. Translation gives CATLAGGPDEQFF.

This chain uses TRBV5-4 with TRBJ1-4, with a weak D call TRBD1 (5 bases). The germline V and J ends were trimmed by 2 bases and 2 bases, with 10 bases remaining between them. This CDR3 is built from 15 residues. CDR1 is SGHNT and CDR2 is YYREEE in the germline V gene (reference sequence). CDR3 sequence: CASSFGGFTNEKLFF. The DNA of the CDR3 is TGTGCCAGCAGCTTCGGGGGATTTACTAATGAAAAACTGTTTTTT.

The chain employs TRBV5-1 and TRBJ2-1; D is undetermined. V gave up 3 bases and J gave up 0 bases, with 4 bases separating them. The germline V gene encodes CDR1 SGHRS and CDR2 YFSETQ. The CDR3 runs 13 residues. This CDR3 reads CASSSSSYNEQFF. CDR3 DNA sequence: TGCGCCAGCAGCTCGAGCTCCTACAATGAGCAGTTCTTC.

V gene TRBV2 combines with J gene TRBJ2-3; TRBD1 agrees at 9 bases. Trimming cost V 4 bases and J 5 bases; bases outside gene matches: 1. CDR1 SNHLY and CDR2 FYNNEI come from the germline V gene. The CDR3 is 13 residues long. The CDR3 is CASSGQGVDTQYF. The CDR3 coding sequence is TGTGCCAGCAGTGGACAGGGGGTAGATACGCAGTATTTT.

The genes are TRBV11-3 and TRBJ2-2, with TRBD2 matching 10 bases. V dropped 5 bases and J dropped 4; count of bases not matched to a gene: 7. The CDR3 sequence is 16 residues long. Germline V CDR1 and CDR2: SGHNT, YENEEA. The CDR3 reads CASSRTSGGVTGELFF. CDR3 in DNA: TGTGCCAGCAGCCGGACTAGCGGAGGAGTCACCGGGGAGCTGTTTTTT. The variable domain in full, completed from reference TRBV11-3 and TRBJ2-2, reads EAGVVQSPRYKIIEKKQPVAFWCNPISGHNTLYWYLQNLGQGPELLIRYENEEAVDDSQLPKDRFSAERLKGVDSTLKIQPAELGDSAVYLCASSRTSGGVTGELFFGEGSRLTVL.

This chain uses TRBV27 with TRBJ1-1, with 7 bases identical to TRBD1. Germline V gene lookup returns CDR1 MNHEY and CDR2 SMNVEV (reference sequence). This CDR3 region has 18 residues. J was trimmed by 1 base and V by 2 bases; bases with no gene match: 13. CDR3 amino acids: CASSLSRIPGQRNTEAFF. In DNA, the CDR3 is TGTGCCAGCAGTTTAAGCCGAATCCCGGGACAGAGGAACACTGAAGCTTTCTTT.

The V and J genes are TRBV6-2 or TRBV6-3 and TRBJ1-1; D uncertain. This CDR3 is built from 13 residues. Germline V gene lookup returns CDR1 MNHEY and CDR2 SVGEGT. The V gene lost 6 bases and the J gene lost 11 bases, with 19 bases spanning the gap. The CDR3 DNA reads as TGTGCCAGCAGCAGGAATAACGGGCTTGGGGCTTTCTTT. Encoded protein: CASSRNNGLGAFF.

Only a few counts were recorded for this clone. The gene calls are TRBV7-9 and TRBJ2-3; the match to TRBD2 covers 9 bases. Per germline, CDR1 SEHNR and CDR2 FQNEAQ (reference sequence). V was pared by 3 bases and J by 0 bases, with 4 bases of the junction left unmatched. This CDR3 has 16 amino acids. The CDR3 DNA is TGTGCCAGCAGCTTCCTAGCGGGAATAAGCACAGATACGCAGTATTTT. Translated: CASSFLAGISTDTQYF. Filled out from reference TRBV7-9 and TRBJ2-3, the complete variable domain reads DTGVSQNPRHKITKRGQNVTFRCDPISEHNRLYWYRQTLGQGPEFLTYFQNEAQLEKSRLLSDRFSAERPKGSFSTLEIQRTEQGDSAMYLCASSFLAGISTDTQYFGPGTRLTVL.

The gene calls are TRBV19 and TRBJ2-7, with D possibly matching TRBD2 (5 bases). V lost 5 bases and J 6 bases, leaving 14 bases between the germline ends. CDR1 is LNHDA and CDR2 is SQIVND in the germline V gene (reference sequence). The CDR3 is 13 residues long. CDR3 in DNA: TGTGCCAGTAGTCTGGTAAGGACTGCCGAGCAGTACTTC. Translation: CASSLVRTAEQYF.

The chain links TRBV28 to TRBJ2-4, with TRBD1 as a possible D gene (6 bases). The V gene's germline CDR1 is MDHEN and CDR2 SYDVKM. Between the trimmed V and J ends, which lost 4 bases and 0 bases, there was a span of 13 bases. This CDR3 region has 16 residues. Here the CDR3 DNA reads TGTGCCAGCAGTTCACAGGGTCTACTAGCCAAAAACATTCAGTACTTC. Its protein product is CASSSQGLLAKNIQYF.

The chain links TRBV19 to TRBJ2-1; TRBD1 matches at 7 bases. The length of the CDR3 is 15 residues. V dropped 7 bases and J dropped 5; count of bases not matched to a gene: 11. Germline-derived CDR1 and CDR2 are LNHDA and SQIVND (reference sequence). The DNA for the CDR3 is TGTGCCAGTAAGGGGGCGGGCACAAAGCACAATGAGCAGTTCTTC. This gives the protein CASKGAGTKHNEQFF.

The sample holds one count of this clone. The genes are TRBV18 and TRBJ2-1, with 7 positions matching TRBD1. The CDR3 is made up of 15 amino acids. Germline CDR1 is KGHSH and CDR2 is LQKENI. The J segment lost 7 bases and the V segment lost 3 bases, leaving 9 bases of the junction unmatched. The CDR3 region is CASSPRQGDGNEQFF. Here the CDR3 DNA reads TGTGCCAGCTCACCTCGCCAGGGGGACGGGAATGAGCAGTTCTTC.

The chain's CDR3 is CASSSGLAGGRGAGELFF. CDR3 sequence (DNA): TGTGCCAGCAGCTCGGGACTAGCGGGAGGTAGGGGAGCCGGGGAGCTGTTTTTT. The genes are TRBV5-4 and TRBJ2-2; the match to TRBD2 covers 15 bases. Per germline, CDR1 SGHNT and CDR2 YYREEE (reference sequence). There are 18 residues in the CDR3. J gave up 6 bases and V 3 bases, and 9 bases lay outside the gene matches.

The gene calls are TRBV12-3 or TRBV12-4 and TRBJ2-1; D remains ambiguous. V dropped 5 bases and J dropped 12 bases, with 14 bases sitting between them. The CDR3 runs to 12 residues. The DNA for the CDR3 is TGTGCCAGCAGTCCCGGTCGGGCAGGGCAGTTCTTC. Protein: CASSPGRAGQFF.

The rearrangement uses TRBV28 and TRBJ1-1; 7 bases match TRBD1. Germline loops: CDR1 MDHEN, CDR2 SYDVKM. CDR3 size: 14 residues. The ends lost 4 bases at V and 4 bases at J; junction bases unmatched: 6. DNA for the CDR3: TGTGCCAGCAGTTCCCCAGCAGGGGGCACTGAAGCTTTCTTT. Encoded protein: CASSSPAGGTEAFF.

The V call is TRBV7-9, the J call TRBJ1-2; tentative D call: TRBD1 (5 bases). With 7 bases removed from V and 5 bases from J, the gap between germline ends came to 14 bases. The CDR3 is 13 residues long. Germline loops: CDR1 SEHNR, CDR2 FQNEAQ (reference sequence). CDR3 sequence reads: CASTAGGGYGYTF. The CDR3 nucleotides are TGTGCCAGCACCGCAGGCGGGGGGTATGGCTACACCTTC.

This clone was seen a single time. V usage is TRBV11-3 and J usage is TRBJ2-1, with TRBD2 matching 8 bases. The germline CDR1 and CDR2 sequences are SGHNT and YENEEA. This CDR3 has 17 amino acids. The junction had 8 bases not matched to a gene; V was cut back by 1 base and J by 3 bases. The CDR3 DNA reads as TGTGCCAGCAGCTTAGGCGGTAGCGGGAATTTCTACAATGAGCAGTTCTTC. Protein sequence: CASSLGGSGNFYNEQFF.